This TCR beta chain was obtained from a study of brain metastases from non-small cell lung cancer. This CDR3 has 15 amino acids. Germline V gene lookup returns CDR1 KGHSH and CDR2 LQKENI. V lost 0 bases to trimming and J lost 5 bases; unmatched junction nucleotides: 4. Some clones are missing from TCRdb's copy, which holds only in-frame ones; the method was immunoSEQ multiplex PCR. The table has over 2,500 clones, approximately 80% seen once. Concerning this clone: Other DNA sequences of this sample code for an identical CDR3.

The rearrangement uses TRBV18 and TRBJ2-5; 9 bases match TRBD1. Sample: tissue from a brain metastasis. This receptor was taken from a donor aged 40 or older with non-small cell lung cancer. The CDR3 DNA is TGTGCCAGCTCACCACCGGGACAGGGTGGGGAGACCCAGTACTTC. Its translation: CASSPPGQGGETQYF.